This T cell receptor (beta chain) derives from a study of T cells after yellow fever vaccination. The study, taken as a whole, reports: Abundant contaminating clonotypes from the bulk population could appear in FACS-sorted repertoires. The study found a weaker secondary response that peaked faster, day 5 versus 15. Only a minor proportion of clonotypes was detected across both CD4 and CD8 compartments.

Germline V lookup: CDR1 LGHNA, CDR2 YNFKEQ. The V end was cut by 8 bases, the J end by 0 bases, with 10 bases between. The length of the CDR3 is 13 residues. This clonotype has at least ten counts. Its target is not known. Researchers made TCR cDNA using 5'RACE template switching, and this step added a universal primer site and UMIs. TCRdb reprocessed the 5' RACE reads with MiXCR, giving one entry per CDR3 protein. The sample has some 340,000 distinct CDR3 sequences, approximately 12% seen once. The sequencing here drew on CD4+ T cells sorted from PBMCs, taken 45 days after the yellow fever booster vaccination. The chain uses TRBV4-2 and TRBJ1-1, with D tentatively TRBD1 (5 bases). This TCR derives from a man aged 18 to 35 who received the YFV17D yellow fever vaccine. The CDR3 here is CASESTVNTEAFF. In nucleotides, the CDR3 is TGTGCCAGCGAGTCGACAGTGAACACTGAAGCTTTCTTT.